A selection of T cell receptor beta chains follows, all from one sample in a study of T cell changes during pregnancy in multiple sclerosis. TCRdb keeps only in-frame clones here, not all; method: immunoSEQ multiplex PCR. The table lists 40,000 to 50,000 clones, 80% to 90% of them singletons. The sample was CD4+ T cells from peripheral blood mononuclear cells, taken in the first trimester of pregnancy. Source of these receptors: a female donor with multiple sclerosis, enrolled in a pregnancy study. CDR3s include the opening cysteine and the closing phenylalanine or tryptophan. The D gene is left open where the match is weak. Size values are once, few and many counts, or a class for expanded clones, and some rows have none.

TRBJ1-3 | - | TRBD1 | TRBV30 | TGTGCCTGGAGTCCTCGACAGGGGAGCTCTGGAAACACCATATATTTT | CAWSPRQGSSGNTIYF
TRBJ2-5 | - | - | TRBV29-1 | TGCAGCGTTCGGGGCCTAGCGGAGACCCAGTACTTC | CSVRGLAETQYF
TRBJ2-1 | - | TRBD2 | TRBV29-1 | TGCAGCTCCTACGTCGGGGGGAGCTCCTACAATGAGCAGTTCTTC | CSSYVGGSSYNEQFF
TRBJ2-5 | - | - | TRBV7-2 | TGTGCCAGCAGCTTCCGCCAAGAGACCCAGTACTTC | CASSFRQETQYF
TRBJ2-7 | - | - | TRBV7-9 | TGTGCCAGCAGCTTCACAGGGTTCGAGCAGTACTTC | CASSFTGFEQYF
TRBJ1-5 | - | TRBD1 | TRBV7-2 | TGTGCCAGCAGCTCGCAGGGACAGTACAATCAGCCCCAGCATTTT | CASSSQGQYNQPQHF
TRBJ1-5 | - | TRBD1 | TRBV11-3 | TGTGCCACCCGACAGGGTAGCAATCAGCCCCAGCATTTT | CATRQGSNQPQHF
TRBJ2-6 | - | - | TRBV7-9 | TGTGCCAGCAGCCCAAACAGGGCTGGGGCCAACGTCCTGACTTTC | CASSPNRAGANVLTF
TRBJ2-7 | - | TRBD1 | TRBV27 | TGTGCCAGCAGCCGACAGGGCCCCGTCTCCTACGAGCAGTACTTC | CASSRQGPVSYEQYF
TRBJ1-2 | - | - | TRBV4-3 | TGCGCCAGCAGCCAAGTAGGTGAGGGAGCCTACACCTTC | CASSQVGEGAYTF
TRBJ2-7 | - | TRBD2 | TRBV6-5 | TGTGCCAGCAGCCGACTAGCGGCTGCCGTCGAGCAGTACTTC | CASSRLAAAVEQYF
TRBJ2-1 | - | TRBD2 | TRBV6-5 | TGTGCCAGCAGGGGGGGGAAGAGCTCCTACAATGAGCAGTTCTTC | CASRGGKSSYNEQFF
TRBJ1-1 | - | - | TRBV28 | TGTGCCAGCATAACCTACGAAGCTTTCTTT | CASITYEAFF
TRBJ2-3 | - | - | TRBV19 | TGTGCCAGTACCATGGGGCTAGCGCAGACAGATACGCAGTATTTT | CASTMGLAQTDTQYF
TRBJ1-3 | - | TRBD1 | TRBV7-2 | TGTGCCAGCAGCTTATTACCCCCAATGACCGGGACAGGTGGAAACACCATATATTTT | CASSLLPPMTGTGGNTIYF
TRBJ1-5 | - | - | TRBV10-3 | TGTGCCATCAACCCCTCAGCGGGACAGCCCCAGCATTTT | CAINPSAGQPQHF
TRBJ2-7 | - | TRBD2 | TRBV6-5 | TGTGCCAGCAGTTACGCGGCGGGAGGATCCCACGAGCAGTACTTC | CASSYAAGGSHEQYF
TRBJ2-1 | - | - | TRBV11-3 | TGTGCCAGCAGCCCACTAGGGCCGTCCTACAATGAGCAGTTCTTC | CASSPLGPSYNEQFF
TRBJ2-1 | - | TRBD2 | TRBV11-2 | TGTGCCAGCAGACTAGCGGGAAACAATGAGCAGTTCTTC | CASRLAGNNEQFF
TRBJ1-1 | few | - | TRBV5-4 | TGTGCCAGCAGCTTGCAGGGCCCCACTGAAGCTTTCTTT | CASSLQGPTEAFF
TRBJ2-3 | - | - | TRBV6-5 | TGTGCCAGCAGGGAGGGGAGATTCACAGATACGCAGTATTTT | CASREGRFTDTQYF
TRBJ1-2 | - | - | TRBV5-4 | TGTGCCAGCAGCTTGGAACAGGGCCCATTCTATGGCTACACCTTC | CASSLEQGPFYGYTF
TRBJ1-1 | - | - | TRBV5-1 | TGCGCCAGCAGCTTTAGTGTGAACACTGAAGCTTTCTTT | CASSFSVNTEAFF
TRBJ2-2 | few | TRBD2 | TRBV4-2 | TGTGCCAGCAGCCCCCTGCGGGAGGGCCTGGACACCGGGGAGCTGTTTTTT | CASSPLREGLDTGELFF
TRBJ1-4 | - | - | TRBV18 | TGTGCCAGCTCGGGAGGTCCTAATGAAAAACTGTTTTTT | CASSGGPNEKLFF